The 4 T cell receptor beta chains presented below share a single source sample, sequenced in a study of CXCR3-negative and CXCR3-positive naive CD8 T cells. General study results and limits: Naive CXCR3-positive cells had TRB CDR3s more hydrophobic than those of CXCR3-negative naive cells.

Their antigens remain unidentified. The TRB cDNA libraries were prepared by 5' RACE with UMI labels. TCRdb reanalyzed the 5' RACE reads, giving one entry per CDR3 protein sequence and no DNA. This sample's table has some 150,000 distinct CDR3 sequences. The sequencing input was naive CXCR3+ CD8+ T cells from blood. Subset of the sample: CD45RO-CCR7+CD27+CD95- naive CD8+ T cells expressing CXCR3 (TNR3+). The origin of the receptors is a human donor in good health. Some clones in this sample may be carry-over from other donors' samples.

The V and J genes are TRBV7-9 and TRBJ1-1; TCRdb gives TRBD1 as the D gene, but with no DNA this cannot be confirmed. CDR3 length: 17 amino acids. Germline CDR1 is SEHNR and CDR2 is FQNEAQ (reference sequence). The CDR3 loop reads CASSLASGQGLNTEAFF.

J is TRBJ1-1 and V is TRBV24-1; TCRdb designates TRBD1, a call that cannot be tested without DNA. The CDR3 extends over 16 amino acids. Germline V gene data show CDR1 as KGHDR and CDR2 as SFDVKD. The chain's CDR3 is CATSAGDRGLDTEAFF.

J is TRBJ2-2 and V is TRBV6-5; TCRdb's D call, TRBD2, is unchecked because there is no DNA. The CDR3 has 15 residues. Germline-derived CDR1 and CDR2 are MNHEY and SVGAGI. The CDR3 sequence is CASKLAGEWAGELFF.

The chain employs TRBV3-1 and TRBJ2-1. Germline V gene sequence: CDR1 LGHDT, CDR2 YNNKEL (reference sequence). This CDR3 spans 14 amino acids. The CDR3 region is CASGQEIGYNEQFF.